These 4 T cell receptor beta chains originate from one sample sequenced in a study of CD8+CD57+ T cells in acquired aplastic anemia. Genomic DNA, serving as template, underwent TCR beta VDJ and CDR3 profiling. TCRdb redid the calling of the reads with MiXCR, one entry per CDR3 protein. The sample gives roughly 160,000 distinct CDR3 sequences, just under 65% of which show up once; under 60% is in the top ten. Sequenced sample: sorted CD4+, CD8+, or CD8+CD57+ T cells (not recorded which) from PBMCs. The source is a human donor in good health.

The gene calls are TRBV7-8 and TRBJ1-1; no reliable D call. The germline V gene encodes CDR1 SGHVS and CDR2 FQNEAQ. The CDR3 runs to 14 residues. Trimming removed 1 base from V and 5 bases from J, with 11 bases in between. CDR3 protein: CASSLGGIWTEAFF. Here the CDR3 DNA reads TGTGCCAGCAGCTTAGGGGGAATTTGGACTGAAGCTTTCTTT. Full variable domain (remainder filled in from reference TRBV7-8 and TRBJ1-1): GAGVSQSPRYKVAKRGQDVALRCDPISGHVSLFWYQQALGQGPEFLTYFQNEAQLDKSGLPSDRFFAERPEGSVSTLKIQRTQQEDSAVYLCASSLGGIWTEAFFGQGTRLTVV.

A few counts support this clonotype. The chain carries TRBV24-1 and TRBJ2-1, with D unresolved. V lost 2 bases to trimming and J lost 7 bases, with 14 bases between them. CDR3 length: 15 amino acids. The V gene's germline CDR1 is KGHDR and CDR2 SFDVKD. The DNA of the CDR3 is TGTGCCACCAGTGATTCCGGCATTCCCTTTAATGAGCAGTTCTTC. Residues: CATSDSGIPFNEQFF.

V usage is TRBV7-8 and J usage is TRBJ1-2; TRBD1 matches at 8 bases. There are 12 residues in the CDR3. Germline-derived CDR1 and CDR2 are SGHVS and FQNEAQ. J lost 8 bases, V lost 5 bases, and 4 bases had no gene match. Here the CDR3 DNA reads TGTGCCAGCAGCACGGACAGGGACGGCTACACCTTC. Protein sequence: CASSTDRDGYTF.

V usage is TRBV29-1 and J usage is TRBJ2-3; perhaps TRBD2 as D (6 bases). The CDR3 covers 13 residues. The germline V gene has CDR1 SQVTM and CDR2 ANQGSEA. V lost 6 bases to trimming and J lost 2 bases, with 12 bases between them. CDR3 nucleotides: TGCAGCGTCCCCCTAGCGAACACAGATACGCAGTATTTT. Translated: CSVPLANTDTQYF.